One sample yielded the 24 T cell receptor beta chains listed below, sequenced in a study of CD8 T cells in Susac syndrome. Reverse transcription of roughly 0.5 to 1 ug RNA used random hexamers. TCRdb re-called the immunoSEQ multiplex PCR reads through MiXCR, storing one row per CDR3 protein. The table records about 400,000 distinct CDR3 sequences, 75% to 90% of them present only once. Material: CD8+ T cells from PBMCs. These receptors came from a human donor with multiple sclerosis.

V usage is TRBV12-3 or TRBV12-4 and J usage is TRBJ1-1, with D perhaps matching TRBD1 (5 bases). The CDR3 is made up of 15 amino acids. Trimming took off 5 bases at V and 1 base at J, with 14 bases between the two ends. CDR3 in amino acids: CASSKPSTGNTEAFF. The CDR3 DNA reads as TGTGCCAGCAGTAAGCCATCAACAGGGAACACTGAAGCTTTCTTT.

The rearrangement uses TRBV4-1 and TRBJ1-1; D is unclear. The CDR3 sequence is 15 residues long. The germline V and J ends were trimmed by 1 base and 1 base, with 10 bases remaining between them. Germline CDR1 MGHRA, CDR2 YSYEKL. The CDR3 sequence: CASSQVPLGNTEAFF. The CDR3 DNA reads as TGCGCCAGCAGCCAAGTTCCCCTTGGGAACACTGAAGCTTTCTTT.

V is TRBV4-1 and J is TRBJ2-3; perhaps TRBD1 as D (7 bases). V was shortened by 0 bases and J by 4 bases, with 11 bases between the two germline ends. The CDR3 loop spans 15 amino acids. The germline V gene has CDR1 MGHRA and CDR2 YSYEKL. CDR3 residues: CASSQDPRGADTQYF. For the CDR3, the DNA is TGCGCCAGCAGCCAAGATCCCAGGGGGGCAGATACGCAGTATTTT.

The V gene is TRBV27, the J gene TRBJ1-1; the D gene is possibly TRBD1 (5 bases). CDR1 is MNHEY and CDR2 is SMNVEV in the germline V gene (reference sequence). V lost 3 bases to trimming and J lost 4 bases, with 9 bases between them. The CDR3 totals 13 residues. Written as DNA, the CDR3 is TGTGCCAGCAGTTTGTCCGGGGCCACTGAAGCTTTCTTT. This encodes CASSLSGATEAFF.

CDR3 protein: CASSESPGDRGNNEQFF. For the CDR3, the DNA is TGCGCCAGCAGTGAGTCCCCCGGGGACAGGGGGAACAATGAGCAGTTCTTC. The V gene is TRBV10-1, the J gene TRBJ2-1; TRBD1 matches at 11 bases. With V trimmed by 0 bases and J by 5 bases, 6 bases remained unmatched. Germline V CDR1 and CDR2: WNHNN, SYGVQD (reference sequence). The CDR3 sequence is 17 residues long.

A few counts support this clonotype. This chain joins TRBV27 and TRBJ2-7; 9 bases align to TRBD1. The CDR3 is 14 residues long. The V and J ends lost 8 bases and 4 bases, in that order; junction bases with no gene match: 9. Germline assignment: CDR1 MNHEY and CDR2 SMNVEV (reference sequence). The CDR3 DNA is TGTGCCAGCGGGTATGGGACAGGGTCATACGAGCAGTACTTC. Residues: CASGYGTGSYEQYF.

This chain connects TRBV5-1 to TRBJ2-1; 8 bases fit TRBD2. This CDR3 is built from 16 residues. Germline V gene data show CDR1 as SGHRS and CDR2 as YFSETQ. Germline trimming cut 4 bases from V and 4 bases from J; bases unmatched to any gene: 10. The CDR3 nucleotides are TGCGCCAGCAGCCCGACGGGACTAGTGGGATACAATGAGCAGTTCTTC. This translates into CASSPTGLVGYNEQFF.

Only one count was recorded for this clonotype. The V and J genes are TRBV3-1 and TRBJ2-1, with 8 bases identical to TRBD1. J was trimmed by 9 bases and V by 1 base; bases with no gene match: 11. The CDR3 is made up of 16 amino acids. Germline CDR1 and CDR2: LGHDT and YNNKEL (reference sequence). The CDR3 spells CASSQGQGAQVSEQFF. The DNA of the CDR3 is TGTGCCAGCAGCCAAGGGCAGGGGGCGCAAGTAAGTGAGCAGTTCTTC.

This clonotype occurred a few times. One junction end disagrees with the germline gene, perhaps due to a read error. This chain connects TRBV5-6 to TRBJ2-4; 9 positions agree with TRBD1. The CDR3 is 13 amino acids. Germline CDR1 SGHDT, CDR2 YYEEEE. CDR3 nucleotides: TGTGCCAGCAGCCCCGGACAGGGGATTATGGTGGACTTC. It yields the protein CASSPGQGIMVDF.

The chain couples TRBV6-6 to TRBJ1-2; the match to TRBD1 covers 8 bases. The ends lost 2 bases at V and 2 bases at J; junction bases unmatched: 7. This CDR3 region has 16 residues. CDR1 is MNHNY and CDR2 is SVGAGI in the germline V gene (reference sequence). CDR3 nucleotides: TGTGCCAGCAGTTACCCAGACAGGGGAGAGAACTATGGCTACACCTTC. Protein sequence: CASSYPDRGENYGYTF.

This rearrangement joins TRBV28 to TRBJ2-7, with 8 bases matching TRBD1. The CDR3 has 17 amino acids. Germline values: CDR1 MDHEN, CDR2 SYDVKM. J gave up 2 bases and V 6 bases, and 15 bases lay outside the gene matches. CDR3 nucleotides: TGTGCCAGCAGCCCTTCGGTAGCCAGGACAGGGACCTACGAGCAGTACTTC. Translated: CASSPSVARTGTYEQYF.

The CDR3 sequence is CASSEVQGLSYNEQFF. The CDR3 DNA reads as TGTGCCAGCAGCGAGGTCCAGGGACTATCCTACAATGAGCAGTTCTTC. The gene calls are TRBV11-2 and TRBJ2-1, with TRBD2 identical over 7 bases. The CDR3 contains 16 residues. The V segment lost 5 bases and the J segment 1 base; nucleotides outside the gene matches: 8. The germline V gene encodes CDR1 SGHAT and CDR2 FQNNGV.

Here the CDR3 reads CASSSWTGLPREQYF. The DNA for the CDR3 is TGTGCCAGCAGCTCGTGGACAGGGCTGCCTCGGGAGCAGTACTTC. V usage is TRBV5-5 and J usage is TRBJ2-7; 8 nucleotides align to TRBD1. Germline CDR1 and CDR2: SGHKS and YYEKEE (reference sequence). CDR3 size: 15 residues. Trimming at V came to 3 bases and at J to 7 bases, leaving 12 bases not matched to a gene.

V and J are TRBV21-1 and TRBJ1-5; the D call TRBD1 from the table was never checked on the DNA. TRBV21-1 is annotated as a pseudogene. The CDR3 length is 13 residues. CDR3 residues: CASSITGGQPQHF. The CDR3, as DNA: TGTGCCAGCAGCATAACGGGGGGTCAGCCCCAGCATTTT.

The gene calls are TRBV4-1 and TRBJ2-2, with 9 bases aligning to TRBD1. The CDR3 is 15 residues long. Germline-derived CDR1 and CDR2 are MGHRA and YSYEKL. With V trimmed by 6 bases and J by 5 bases, 7 bases remained unmatched. This CDR3 is CASRTGTGQTGELFF. The CDR3 DNA reads as TGCGCCAGCAGGACCGGGACAGGGCAAACCGGGGAGCTGTTTTTT.

J is TRBJ1-5 and V is TRBV6-6; D uncertain. The germline V gene encodes CDR1 MNHNY and CDR2 SVGAGI (reference sequence). V lost 2 bases to trimming and J lost 7 bases, with 9 bases between them. This CDR3 is built from 13 residues. DNA for the CDR3: TGTGCCAGCAGTTACCGGGGAATCCAGCCCCAGCATTTT. Translation gives CASSYRGIQPQHF.

The CDR3 spells CASSPGTVTYNEQFF. CDR3 sequence (DNA): TGTGCCAGCAGCCCTGGGACAGTAACCTACAATGAGCAGTTCTTC. This chain connects TRBV27 to TRBJ2-1; 7 nucleotides line up with TRBD1. CDR1 is MNHEY and CDR2 is SMNVEV in the germline V gene (reference sequence). Trimming cost V 6 bases and J 2 bases; bases outside gene matches: 7. CDR3 length: 15 residues.

The gene calls are TRBV29-1 and TRBJ2-7, with TRBD2 identical over 11 bases. Losses at the gene ends were 2 bases for V and 6 bases for J; bases not matched to a gene: 6. The CDR3 is 14 amino acids. Germline CDR1 SQVTM, CDR2 ANQGSEA. The CDR3 bases are TGCAGCGTTGAAATCACTAGCGGGAGTTTCGAGCAGTACTTC. As protein: CSVEITSGSFEQYF.

The chain carries TRBV4-1 and TRBJ2-7, with 9 bases lining up with TRBD1. The V segment lost 1 base and the J segment 6 bases; nucleotides outside the gene matches: 7. CDR3 length: 15 amino acids. Per germline, CDR1 MGHRA and CDR2 YSYEKL. CDR3 amino acids: CASSQVGGQGGEQYF. In DNA, the CDR3 is TGCGCCAGCAGCCAAGTGGGGGGACAGGGCGGCGAGCAGTACTTC.

The chain couples TRBV29-1 to TRBJ2-7; D not resolved. Germline assignment: CDR1 SQVTM and CDR2 ANQGSEA. The V gene lost 6 bases and the J gene lost 2 bases, with 17 bases spanning the gap. This CDR3 has 14 residues. This CDR3 reads CSVGHPSLTYEQYF. The CDR3 nucleotides read TGCAGCGTGGGCCATCCCAGCTTAACCTACGAGCAGTACTTC.

The V call is TRBV10-2, the J call TRBJ2-1; 13 bases fit TRBD2. Germline values: CDR1 WSHSY, CDR2 SAAADI. The V and J ends lost 6 bases and 0 bases, in that order; junction bases with no gene match: 5. The CDR3 is 17 amino acids. The CDR3 here is CASSGTSGVSSYNEQFF. The CDR3 DNA reads TGCGCCAGCAGCGGGACTAGCGGGGTTAGCTCCTACAATGAGCAGTTCTTC.

This sequence joins TRBV7-3 and TRBJ2-1; weak D call: TRBD2 (5 bases). The CDR3 totals 18 residues. Germline V gene data show CDR1 as SGHTA and CDR2 as FQGTGA. V was clipped by 3 bases and J by 7 bases, with 25 bases between them. CDR3 bases: TGTGCCAGCAGCTTCTCCCGACGGTGGCGGGCCAAAGGAAATGAGCAGTTCTTC. Protein: CASSFSRRWRAKGNEQFF.

V is TRBV5-1 and J is TRBJ1-2; weak D call: TRBD1 (6 bases). Trimming took 0 bases from V and 6 from J, leaving 12 bases between them. Germline CDR1 is SGHRS and CDR2 is YFSETQ. This CDR3 spans 14 amino acids. CDR3 loop: CASSLETGYDGYTF. In DNA, the CDR3 is TGCGCCAGCAGCTTGGAGACAGGATATGATGGCTACACCTTC.

The chain links TRBV14 to TRBJ2-7, with D unclear. Trimming pared 1 base from V and 2 bases from J, leaving 9 bases between. In germline, CDR1 is SGHDN, CDR2 FVKESK. The CDR3 is 14 residues long. CDR3 in amino acids: CASSQVGPTYEQYF. CDR3 DNA sequence: TGTGCCAGCAGCCAAGTCGGGCCTACCTACGAGCAGTACTTC.